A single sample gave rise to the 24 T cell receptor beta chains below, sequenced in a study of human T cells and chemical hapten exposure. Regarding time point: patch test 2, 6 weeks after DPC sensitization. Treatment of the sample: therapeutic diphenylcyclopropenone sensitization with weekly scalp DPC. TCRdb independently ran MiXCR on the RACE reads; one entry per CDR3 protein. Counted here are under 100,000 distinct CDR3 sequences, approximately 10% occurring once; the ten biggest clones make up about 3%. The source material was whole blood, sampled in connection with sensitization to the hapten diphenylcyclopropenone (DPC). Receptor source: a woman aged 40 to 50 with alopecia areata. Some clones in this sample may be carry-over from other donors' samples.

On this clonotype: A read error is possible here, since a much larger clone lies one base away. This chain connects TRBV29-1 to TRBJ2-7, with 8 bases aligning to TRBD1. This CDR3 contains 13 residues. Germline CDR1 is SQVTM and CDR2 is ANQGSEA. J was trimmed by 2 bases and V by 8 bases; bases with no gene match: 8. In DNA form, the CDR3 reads TGCAGCATTGCGACGGGACAGGCCTACGAGCAGTACTTC. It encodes CSIATGQAYEQYF.

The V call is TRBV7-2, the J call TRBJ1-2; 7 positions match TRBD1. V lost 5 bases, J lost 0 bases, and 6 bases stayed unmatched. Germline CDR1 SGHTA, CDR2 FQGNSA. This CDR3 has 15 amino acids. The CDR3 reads CASSPDRRSNYGYTF. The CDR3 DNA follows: TGTGCCAGCAGCCCGGACAGGCGATCTAACTATGGCTACACCTTC.

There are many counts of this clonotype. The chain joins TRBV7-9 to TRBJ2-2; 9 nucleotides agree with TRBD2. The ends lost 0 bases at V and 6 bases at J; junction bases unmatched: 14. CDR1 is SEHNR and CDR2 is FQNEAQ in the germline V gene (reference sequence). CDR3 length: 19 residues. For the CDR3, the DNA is TGTGCCAGCAGCTTAGCGATCGGCGGGAGGGACCGTAACGCCGGGGAGCTGTTTTTT. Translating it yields CASSLAIGGRDRNAGELFF.

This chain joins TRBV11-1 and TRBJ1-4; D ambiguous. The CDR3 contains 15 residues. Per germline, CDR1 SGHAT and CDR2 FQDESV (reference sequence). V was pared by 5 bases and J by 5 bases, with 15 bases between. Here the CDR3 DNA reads TGTGCCAGCAGCCCTACCGGAGGGCAGAATGAAAAACTGTTTTTT. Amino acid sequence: CASSPTGGQNEKLFF.

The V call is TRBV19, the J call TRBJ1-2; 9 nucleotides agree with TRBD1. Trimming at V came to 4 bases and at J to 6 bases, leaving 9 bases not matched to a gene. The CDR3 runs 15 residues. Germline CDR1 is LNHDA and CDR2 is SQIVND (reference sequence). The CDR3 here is CASSNRPGQGDGYTF. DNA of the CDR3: TGTGCCAGTAGTAATAGACCGGGACAGGGTGATGGCTACACCTTC. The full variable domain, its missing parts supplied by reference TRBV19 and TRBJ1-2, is DGGITQSPKYLFRKEGQNVTLSCEQNLNHDAMYWYRQDPGQGLRLIYYSQIVNDFQKGDIAEGYSVSREKKESFPLTVTSAQKNPTAFYLCASSNRPGQGDGYTFGSGTRLTVV.

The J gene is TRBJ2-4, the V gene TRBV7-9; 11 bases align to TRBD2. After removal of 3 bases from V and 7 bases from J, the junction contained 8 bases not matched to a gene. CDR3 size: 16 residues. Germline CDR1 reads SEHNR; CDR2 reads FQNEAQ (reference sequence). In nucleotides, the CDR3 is TGTGCCAGCAGCTTGGGGCTAGCGGGAGGTTGGAACATTCAGTACTTC. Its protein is CASSLGLAGGWNIQYF.

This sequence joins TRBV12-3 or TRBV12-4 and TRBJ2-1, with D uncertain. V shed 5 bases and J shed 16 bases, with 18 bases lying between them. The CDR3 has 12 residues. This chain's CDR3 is CASSPSARRAFF. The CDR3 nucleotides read TGTGCCAGCAGTCCCTCAGCCCGTAGGGCTTTCTTC.

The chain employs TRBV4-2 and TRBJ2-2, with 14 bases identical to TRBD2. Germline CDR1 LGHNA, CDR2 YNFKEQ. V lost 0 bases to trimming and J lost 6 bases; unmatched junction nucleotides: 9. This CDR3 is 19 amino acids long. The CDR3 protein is CASSQDRGLAGGRPGELFF. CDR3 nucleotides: TGTGCCAGCAGCCAAGATCGCGGACTAGCGGGGGGTAGGCCCGGGGAGCTGTTTTTT.

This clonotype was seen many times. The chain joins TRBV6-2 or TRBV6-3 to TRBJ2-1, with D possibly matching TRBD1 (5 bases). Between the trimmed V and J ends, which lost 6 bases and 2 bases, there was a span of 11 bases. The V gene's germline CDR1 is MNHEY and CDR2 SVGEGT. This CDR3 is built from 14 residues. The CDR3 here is CASSPQGTYNEQFF. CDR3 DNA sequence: TGTGCCAGCAGCCCGCAGGGAACCTACAATGAGCAGTTCTTC.

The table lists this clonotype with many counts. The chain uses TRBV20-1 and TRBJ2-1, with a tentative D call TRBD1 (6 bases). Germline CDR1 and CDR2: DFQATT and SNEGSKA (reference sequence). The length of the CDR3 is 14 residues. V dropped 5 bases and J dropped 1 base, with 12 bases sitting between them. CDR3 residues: CSASTGDSYNEQFF. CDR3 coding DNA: TGCAGTGCTTCGACAGGCGATTCCTACAATGAGCAGTTCTTC.

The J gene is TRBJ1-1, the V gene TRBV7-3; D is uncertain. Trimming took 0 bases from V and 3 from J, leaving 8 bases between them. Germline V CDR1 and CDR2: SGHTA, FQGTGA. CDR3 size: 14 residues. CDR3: CASSLTGFDTEAFF. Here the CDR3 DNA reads TGTGCCAGCAGCTTAACAGGGTTTGACACTGAAGCTTTCTTT. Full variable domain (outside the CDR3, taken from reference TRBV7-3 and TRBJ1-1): GAGVSQTPSNKVTEKGKYVELRCDPISGHTALYWYRQSLGQGPEFLIYFQGTGAADDSGLPNDRFFAVRPEGSVSTLKIQRTERGDSAVYLCASSLTGFDTEAFFGQGTRLTVV.

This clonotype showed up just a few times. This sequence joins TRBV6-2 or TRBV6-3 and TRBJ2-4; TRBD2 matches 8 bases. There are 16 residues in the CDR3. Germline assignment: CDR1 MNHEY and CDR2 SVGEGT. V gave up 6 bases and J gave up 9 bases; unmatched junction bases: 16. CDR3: CASSPLTGGALGIQYF. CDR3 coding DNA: TGTGCCAGCAGCCCCCTGACGGGAGGGGCTTTGGGCATTCAGTACTTC.

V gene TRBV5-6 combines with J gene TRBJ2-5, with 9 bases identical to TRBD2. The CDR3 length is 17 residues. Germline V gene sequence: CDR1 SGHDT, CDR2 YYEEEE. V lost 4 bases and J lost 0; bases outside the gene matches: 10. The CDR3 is CASSRRTSAPYQETQYF. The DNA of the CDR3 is TGTGCCAGCAGCCGGAGGACTAGCGCCCCGTACCAAGAGACCCAGTACTTC.

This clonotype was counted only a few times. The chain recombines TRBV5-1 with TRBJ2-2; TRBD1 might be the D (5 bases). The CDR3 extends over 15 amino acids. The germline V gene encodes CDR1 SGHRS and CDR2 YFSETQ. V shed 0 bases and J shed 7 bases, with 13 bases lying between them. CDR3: CASSLEPGLIGELFF. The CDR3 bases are TGCGCCAGCAGCTTGGAACCAGGGTTGATCGGGGAGCTGTTTTTT.

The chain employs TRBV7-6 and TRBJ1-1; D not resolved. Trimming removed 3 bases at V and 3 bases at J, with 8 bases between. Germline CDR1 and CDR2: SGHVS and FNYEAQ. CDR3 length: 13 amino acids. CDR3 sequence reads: CASSLLRDTEAFF. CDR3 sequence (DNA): TGTGCCAGCAGCTTGTTGAGGGACACTGAAGCTTTCTTT.

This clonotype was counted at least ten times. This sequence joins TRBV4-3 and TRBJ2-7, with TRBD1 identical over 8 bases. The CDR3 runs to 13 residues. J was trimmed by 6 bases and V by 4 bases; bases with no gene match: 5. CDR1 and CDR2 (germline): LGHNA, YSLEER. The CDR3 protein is CASSLRTGTEQYF. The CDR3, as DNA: TGCGCCAGCAGCCTACGGACAGGGACCGAGCAGTACTTC.

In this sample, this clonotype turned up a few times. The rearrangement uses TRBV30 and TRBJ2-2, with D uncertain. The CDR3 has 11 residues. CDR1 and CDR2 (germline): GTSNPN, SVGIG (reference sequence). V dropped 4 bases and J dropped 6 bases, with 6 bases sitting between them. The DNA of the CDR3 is TGTGCCTGGACCACAGCCGGGGAGCTGTTTTTT. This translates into CAWTTAGELFF.

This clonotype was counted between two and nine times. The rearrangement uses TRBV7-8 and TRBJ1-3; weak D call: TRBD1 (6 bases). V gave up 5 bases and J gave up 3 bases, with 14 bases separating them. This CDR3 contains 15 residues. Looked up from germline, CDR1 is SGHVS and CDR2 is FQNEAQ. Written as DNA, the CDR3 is TGTGCCAGCAGCCCTGGGGGCTTGTATGGAAACACCATATATTTT. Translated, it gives CASSPGGLYGNTIYF.

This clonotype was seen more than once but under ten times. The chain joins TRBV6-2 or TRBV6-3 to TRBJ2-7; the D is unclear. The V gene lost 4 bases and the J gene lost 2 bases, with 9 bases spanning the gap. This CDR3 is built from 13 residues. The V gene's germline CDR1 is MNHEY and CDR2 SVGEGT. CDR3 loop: CASSFGPTYEQYF. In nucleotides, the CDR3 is TGTGCCAGCAGTTTCGGGCCCACCTACGAGCAGTACTTC.

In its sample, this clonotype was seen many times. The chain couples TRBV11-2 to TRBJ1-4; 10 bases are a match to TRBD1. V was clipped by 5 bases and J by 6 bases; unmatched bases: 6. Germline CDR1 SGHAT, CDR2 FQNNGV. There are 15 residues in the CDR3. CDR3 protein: CASSRSGQGYEKLFF. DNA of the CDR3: TGTGCCAGCAGCCGATCGGGACAGGGGTATGAAAAACTGTTTTTT.

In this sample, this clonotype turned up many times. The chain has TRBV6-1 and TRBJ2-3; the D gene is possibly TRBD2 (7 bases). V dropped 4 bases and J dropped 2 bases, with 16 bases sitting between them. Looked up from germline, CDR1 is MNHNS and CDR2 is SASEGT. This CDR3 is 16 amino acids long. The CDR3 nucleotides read TGTGCCAGCAGTGGGGGGGGCCCCAGTTACACAGATACGCAGTATTTT. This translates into CASSGGGPSYTDTQYF.

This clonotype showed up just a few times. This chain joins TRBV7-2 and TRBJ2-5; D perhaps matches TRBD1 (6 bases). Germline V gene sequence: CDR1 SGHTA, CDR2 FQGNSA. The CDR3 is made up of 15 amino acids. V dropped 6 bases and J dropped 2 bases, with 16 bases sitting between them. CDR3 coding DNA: TGTGCCAGCAGAATTAGGGGGAGTCCGCAAGAGACCCAGTACTTC. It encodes CASRIRGSPQETQYF. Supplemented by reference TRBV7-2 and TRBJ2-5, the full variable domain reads GAGVSQSPSNKVTEKGKDVELRCDPISGHTALYWYRQSLGQGLEFLIYFQGNSAPDKSGLPSDRFSAERTGGSVSTLTIQRTQQEDSAVYLCASRIRGSPQETQYFGPGTRLLVL.

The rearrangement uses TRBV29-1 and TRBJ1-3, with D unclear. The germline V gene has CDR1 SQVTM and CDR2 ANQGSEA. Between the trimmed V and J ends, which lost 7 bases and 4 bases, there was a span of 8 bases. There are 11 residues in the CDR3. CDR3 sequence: CSARAGNTIYF. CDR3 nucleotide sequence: TGCAGCGCCAGAGCCGGAAACACCATATATTTT.

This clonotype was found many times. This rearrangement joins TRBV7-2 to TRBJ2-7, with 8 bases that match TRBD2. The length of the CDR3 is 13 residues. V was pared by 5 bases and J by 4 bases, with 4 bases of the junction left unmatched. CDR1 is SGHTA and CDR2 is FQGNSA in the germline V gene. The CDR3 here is CASSEGLVYEQYF. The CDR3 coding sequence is TGTGCCAGCAGCGAGGGACTAGTGTACGAGCAGTACTTC.